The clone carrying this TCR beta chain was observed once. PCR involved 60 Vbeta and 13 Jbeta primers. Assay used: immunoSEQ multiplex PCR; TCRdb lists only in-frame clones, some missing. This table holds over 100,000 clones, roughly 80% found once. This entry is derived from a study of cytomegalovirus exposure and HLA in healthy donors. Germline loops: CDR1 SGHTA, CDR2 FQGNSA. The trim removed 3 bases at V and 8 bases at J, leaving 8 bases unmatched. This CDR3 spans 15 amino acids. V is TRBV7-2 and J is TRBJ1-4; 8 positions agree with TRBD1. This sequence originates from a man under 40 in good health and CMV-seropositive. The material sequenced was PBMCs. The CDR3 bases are TGTGCCAGCAGCTTCGACAGGGGCAACGGGGAAAAACTGTTTTTT. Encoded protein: CASSFDRGNGEKLFF.